A selection of T cell receptor beta chains follows, all from one sample in a study of T cells after yellow fever vaccination. A single record per CDR3 protein comes from TCRdb applying MiXCR to the 5' RACE reads. Of a few hundred thousand distinct CDR3 sequences in the sample, approximately 4.3% are singletons; the top ten hold just under 20%. Specimen: PBMCs, collected 15 days after the yellow fever booster vaccination. These receptors were collected from a man between 18 and 35 years old who received the YFV17D yellow fever vaccine. Both conserved end residues are part of each CDR3. The D gene is left open where the match is weak. For some rows the clone size is stated as once, few or many, or as a class when expanded; others skip it.

cdr3_nt: TGTGCCAGCAGCAAGACAACCGGGACTGTCCAAGAGACCCAGTACTTC
cdr3_aa: CASSKTTGTVQETQYF
j_call: TRBJ2-5
v_call: TRBV5-6
cdr3_length: 16
d_call: .
clone_size: few

cdr3_nt: TGTGCCAGCAGTTTCGGGGGAACGGCAGATACGCAGTATTTT
cdr3_aa: CASSFGGTADTQYF
j_call: TRBJ2-3
v_call: TRBV5-6
cdr3_length: 14
d_call: .
clone_size: few

cdr3_nt: TGTGCCAGCAGTTACAGGGAGACAGATACGCAGTATTTT
cdr3_aa: CASSYRETDTQYF
j_call: TRBJ2-3
v_call: TRBV6-2/TRBV6-3
cdr3_length: 13
d_call: .
clone_size: .

cdr3_nt: TGCGCCAGCAGCCAAGAACCAGGACAGAACACTGAAGCTTTCTTT
cdr3_aa: CASSQEPGQNTEAFF
j_call: TRBJ1-1
v_call: TRBV4-1
cdr3_length: 15
d_call: .
clone_size: many

cdr3_nt: TGTGCCAGCAGCTTAGCCAACTTTGGTGGGAACACTGAAGCTTTCTTT
cdr3_aa: CASSLANFGGNTEAFF
j_call: TRBJ1-1
v_call: TRBV7-2
cdr3_length: 16
d_call: .
clone_size: .

cdr3_nt: TGTGCCAGCAGCGGCGGGACCGGAGGAGTCGGGCCCCAGTACTTC
cdr3_aa: CASSGGTGGVGPQYF
j_call: TRBJ2-5
v_call: TRBV11-2
cdr3_length: 15
d_call: .
clone_size: many

cdr3_nt: TGTGCCAGCAGCCCAGCAAGGGGTAATACGCAGTATTTT
cdr3_aa: CASSPARGNTQYF
j_call: TRBJ2-3
v_call: TRBV7-2
cdr3_length: 13
d_call: .
clone_size: few

cdr3_nt: TGCGCCAGCACCGCTCTTTTTGGGGGGCAACGGACAGATACGCAGTATTTT
cdr3_aa: CASTALFGGQRTDTQYF
j_call: TRBJ2-3
v_call: TRBV10-2
cdr3_length: 17
d_call: .
clone_size: many

cdr3_nt: TGTGCCAGCTCACCGACTCGAGGGAGTGAGCAGTTCTTC
cdr3_aa: CASSPTRGSEQFF
j_call: TRBJ2-1
v_call: TRBV18
cdr3_length: 13
d_call: .
clone_size: many

cdr3_nt: TGTGCCAGCAGCTTGAGAACGGGGGACAGATTCTCTGGGGCCAACGTCCTGACTTTC
cdr3_aa: CASSLRTGDRFSGANVLTF
j_call: TRBJ2-6
v_call: TRBV5-4
cdr3_length: 19
d_call: .
clone_size: .

cdr3_nt: TGTGCCAGCAGCTCATGGACTGCAGATACGCAGTATTTT
cdr3_aa: CASSSWTADTQYF
j_call: TRBJ2-3
v_call: TRBV5-4
cdr3_length: 13
d_call: .
clone_size: many

cdr3_nt: TGTGCCATCAGTGAATCAGGGTTCGATCAGCCCCAGCATTTT
cdr3_aa: CAISESGFDQPQHF
j_call: TRBJ1-5
v_call: TRBV10-3
cdr3_length: 14
d_call: .
clone_size: many

cdr3_nt: TGCGCCAGCAGCTTACTTTCTCTGACGAACACTGAAGCTTTCTTT
cdr3_aa: CASSLLSLTNTEAFF
j_call: TRBJ1-1
v_call: TRBV5-1
cdr3_length: 15
d_call: .
clone_size: few

cdr3_nt: TGTGCCAGCAGCCCGGGACAGGGGGCCGGGACTGAAGCTTTCTTT
cdr3_aa: CASSPGQGAGTEAFF
j_call: TRBJ1-1
v_call: TRBV11-3
cdr3_length: 15
d_call: TRBD1
clone_size: .

cdr3_nt: TGTGCCAGCAGAACCTCAGATACGCAGTATTTT
cdr3_aa: CASRTSDTQYF
j_call: TRBJ2-3
v_call: TRBV12-3/TRBV12-4
cdr3_length: 11
d_call: .
clone_size: .

cdr3_nt: TGTGCCAGCACTCTGCTAGGCACCGAGGGCTACACCTTC
cdr3_aa: CASTLLGTEGYTF
j_call: TRBJ1-2
v_call: TRBV3-1
cdr3_length: 13
d_call: .
clone_size: many

cdr3_nt: TGCGCCAGCAGCTTGGAGGGACAGATCACAGATACGCAGTATTTT
cdr3_aa: CASSLEGQITDTQYF
j_call: TRBJ2-3
v_call: TRBV5-1
cdr3_length: 15
d_call: TRBD1
clone_size: many

cdr3_nt: TGTGCCAGCAGTGGACAGGGGGCCGGTCAGCCCCAGCATTTT
cdr3_aa: CASSGQGAGQPQHF
j_call: TRBJ1-5
v_call: TRBV27
cdr3_length: 14
d_call: TRBD1
clone_size: many

cdr3_nt: TGTGCCAGCAGCTGGGACAGGGGGACTGAAGCTTTCTTT
cdr3_aa: CASSWDRGTEAFF
j_call: TRBJ1-1
v_call: TRBV28
cdr3_length: 13
d_call: TRBD1
clone_size: many

cdr3_nt: TGCAGTGCTAGGGAAGACAGGGCTGTTCAGCATTTT
cdr3_aa: CSAREDRAVQHF
j_call: TRBJ1-5
v_call: TRBV20-1
cdr3_length: 12
d_call: TRBD1
clone_size: .

cdr3_nt: TGTGCCAGCAGTGCCTTGTGGGGGGGCCCGGGCAATGAGCAGTTCTTC
cdr3_aa: CASSALWGGPGNEQFF
j_call: TRBJ2-1
v_call: TRBV12-3/TRBV12-4
cdr3_length: 16
d_call: .
clone_size: .

cdr3_nt: TGTGCCACCAGTGATCGGGACAGGGAGTACCTGAACACTGAAGCTTTCTTT
cdr3_aa: CATSDRDREYLNTEAFF
j_call: TRBJ1-1
v_call: TRBV24-1
cdr3_length: 17
d_call: TRBD1
clone_size: few

cdr3_nt: TGCGCCAGCTGCTACGAGCAGTACTTC
cdr3_aa: CASCYEQYF
j_call: TRBJ2-7
v_call: TRBV5-1
cdr3_length: 9
d_call: .
clone_size: .

cdr3_nt: TGTGCCTGGAGTAGACTAGCGGGGGCCCAACCTTCCTACAATGAGCAGTTCTTC
cdr3_aa: CAWSRLAGAQPSYNEQFF
j_call: TRBJ2-1
v_call: TRBV30
cdr3_length: 18
d_call: TRBD2
clone_size: .

cdr3_nt: TGCGCCAGTTGGGACCACCCGGTCGGTGAGCAGTTCTTC
cdr3_aa: CASWDHPVGEQFF
j_call: TRBJ2-1
v_call: TRBV10-2
cdr3_length: 13
d_call: .
clone_size: many

cdr3_nt: TGTGCCAGCAGACTACTATTAGGGGACAGATTGAACTATGGCTACACCTTC
cdr3_aa: CASRLLLGDRLNYGYTF
j_call: TRBJ1-2
v_call: TRBV28
cdr3_length: 17
d_call: TRBD1
clone_size: .

cdr3_nt: TGCGCCAGCAGCTTAAGAATTCCCACAGATACGCAGTATTTT
cdr3_aa: CASSLRIPTDTQYF
j_call: TRBJ2-3
v_call: TRBV5-1
cdr3_length: 14
d_call: .
clone_size: .

cdr3_nt: TGTGCCAGCCGGGGGGGGTTGAGGAATGAGCAGTTCTTC
cdr3_aa: CASRGGLRNEQFF
j_call: TRBJ2-1
v_call: TRBV6-2/TRBV6-3
cdr3_length: 13
d_call: TRBD2
clone_size: few

cdr3_nt: TGTGCCAGCAGCACAGGGGTGGGGACTGAAGCTTTCTTT
cdr3_aa: CASSTGVGTEAFF
j_call: TRBJ1-1
v_call: TRBV7-3
cdr3_length: 13
d_call: TRBD1
clone_size: many

cdr3_nt: TGTGCCAGCAGTCACGGACAGGGTGACACTGAAGCTTTCTTT
cdr3_aa: CASSHGQGDTEAFF
j_call: TRBJ1-1
v_call: TRBV6-6
cdr3_length: 14
d_call: TRBD1
clone_size: many

cdr3_nt: TGTGCCAGCAGTTTAAGGTCAGGGGGAAAAAAACTGTTTTTT
cdr3_aa: CASSLRSGGKKLFF
j_call: TRBJ1-4
v_call: TRBV28
cdr3_length: 14
d_call: TRBD1
clone_size: .

cdr3_nt: TGCGCCAGCAGCCAAATTGGACAGGCGCTCGAGCAGTACTTC
cdr3_aa: CASSQIGQALEQYF
j_call: TRBJ2-7
v_call: TRBV4-1
cdr3_length: 14
d_call: TRBD1
clone_size: many

cdr3_nt: TGCGCCAGCAGCCAAGTGGGGGGCTATGGCTACACCTTC
cdr3_aa: CASSQVGGYGYTF
j_call: TRBJ1-2
v_call: TRBV4-3
cdr3_length: 13
d_call: .
clone_size: many

cdr3_nt: TGTGCCAGCGACCTGGGAGATCAGCCCCAGCATTTT
cdr3_aa: CASDLGDQPQHF
j_call: TRBJ1-5
v_call: TRBV12-3/TRBV12-4
cdr3_length: 12
d_call: .
clone_size: .

cdr3_nt: TGCAGCGTTGTCTGGGGGGTACATGGCTACACCTTC
cdr3_aa: CSVVWGVHGYTF
j_call: TRBJ1-2
v_call: TRBV29-1
cdr3_length: 12
d_call: .
clone_size: many

cdr3_nt: TGTGCCAGCAGCTTGGCCTGGGGGACCCAAGGGGCAGATACGCAGTATTTT
cdr3_aa: CASSLAWGTQGADTQYF
j_call: TRBJ2-3
v_call: TRBV5-8
cdr3_length: 17
d_call: .
clone_size: many

cdr3_nt: TGTGCCAGCAGCTGGGAGGGGGATACGCAGTATTTT
cdr3_aa: CASSWEGDTQYF
j_call: TRBJ2-3
v_call: TRBV11-2
cdr3_length: 12
d_call: TRBD2
clone_size: .

cdr3_nt: TGTGCCAGCAGCGGCCTAACGACGGGGAGCACAGATACGCAGTATTTT
cdr3_aa: CASSGLTTGSTDTQYF
j_call: TRBJ2-3
v_call: TRBV7-2
cdr3_length: 16
d_call: .
clone_size: few

cdr3_nt: TGTGCCAGCAGCCAAGACGGGGCCTCAGGGGCAGATACGCAGTATTTT
cdr3_aa: CASSQDGASGADTQYF
j_call: TRBJ2-3
v_call: TRBV4-2
cdr3_length: 16
d_call: .
clone_size: many

cdr3_nt: TGTGCCAGCACAGGGGGGCGGGGGACCTACAATGAGCAGTTCTTC
cdr3_aa: CASTGGRGTYNEQFF
j_call: TRBJ2-1
v_call: TRBV2
cdr3_length: 15
d_call: .
clone_size: few

cdr3_nt: TGTGCCAGCAGCTTGCTACTAGCGGGATACACCGGGGAGCTGTTTTTT
cdr3_aa: CASSLLLAGYTGELFF
j_call: TRBJ2-2
v_call: TRBV5-4
cdr3_length: 16
d_call: TRBD2
clone_size: .

cdr3_nt: TGTGCCAGCAGACCCCGGGGAGGGGGTTCTCAGCCCCAGCATTTT
cdr3_aa: CASRPRGGGSQPQHF
j_call: TRBJ1-5
v_call: TRBV12-3/TRBV12-4
cdr3_length: 15
d_call: .
clone_size: .

cdr3_nt: TGTGCCAGCAGCCCCGGGGCTGAAAGTCGGGGCTACACCTTC
cdr3_aa: CASSPGAESRGYTF
j_call: TRBJ1-2
v_call: TRBV7-2
cdr3_length: 14
d_call: .
clone_size: few

cdr3_nt: TGTGCCAGCAGTTATAGGGAAATGAACACTGAAGCTTTCTTT
cdr3_aa: CASSYREMNTEAFF
j_call: TRBJ1-1
v_call: TRBV12-3/TRBV12-4
cdr3_length: 14
d_call: .
clone_size: few

cdr3_nt: TGTGCCAGCAGTGGACTAGCGGGTGGAAGCACAGATACGCAGTATTTT
cdr3_aa: CASSGLAGGSTDTQYF
j_call: TRBJ2-3
v_call: TRBV7-3
cdr3_length: 16
d_call: TRBD2
clone_size: many

cdr3_nt: TGCAGTGTTTATTCCAGTAACATTCAGTACTTC
cdr3_aa: CSVYSSNIQYF
j_call: TRBJ2-4
v_call: TRBV20-1
cdr3_length: 11
d_call: .
clone_size: many

cdr3_nt: TGTGCCAGCAGCTCCAGGGGGCCCGGGGCCAACGTCCTGACTTTC
cdr3_aa: CASSSRGPGANVLTF
j_call: TRBJ2-6
v_call: TRBV7-9
cdr3_length: 15
d_call: TRBD1
clone_size: few

cdr3_nt: TGTGCCAGCAGCTACCCTAGCGGGGGCGCCCCTAACGAGCAGTACTTC
cdr3_aa: CASSYPSGGAPNEQYF
j_call: TRBJ2-7
v_call: TRBV5-4
cdr3_length: 16
d_call: TRBD2
clone_size: .

cdr3_nt: TGTGCCAGCAGCTTGGGGCAGATTATTAATTCACCCCTCCACTTT
cdr3_aa: CASSLGQIINSPLHF
j_call: TRBJ1-6
v_call: TRBV7-9
cdr3_length: 15
d_call: .
clone_size: few

cdr3_nt: TGTGCCATCAGGCGACCCCGGAACACTGAAGCTTTCTTT
cdr3_aa: CAIRRPRNTEAFF
j_call: TRBJ1-1
v_call: TRBV10-3
cdr3_length: 13
d_call: .
clone_size: few

cdr3_nt: TGTGCCAGCTCAATTTCCCGGGACTTCACCTCTGGGGCCAACGTCCTGACTTTC
cdr3_aa: CASSISRDFTSGANVLTF
j_call: TRBJ2-6
v_call: TRBV7-2
cdr3_length: 18
d_call: .
clone_size: few

cdr3_nt: TGTGCCAGCAAAAGTTGGAAAGCAGGGGGCGTCACCGGGGAGCTGTTTTTT
cdr3_aa: CASKSWKAGGVTGELFF
j_call: TRBJ2-2
v_call: TRBV12-3/TRBV12-4
cdr3_length: 17
d_call: TRBD1
clone_size: .

cdr3_nt: TGTGCCACGGGGACACATAGCAATCAGCCCCAGCATTTT
cdr3_aa: CATGTHSNQPQHF
j_call: TRBJ1-5
v_call: TRBV6-5
cdr3_length: 13
d_call: .
clone_size: many

cdr3_nt: TGTGCCAGCGGTCAGGGGCTTTTCGGGAACACTGAAGCTTTCTTT
cdr3_aa: CASGQGLFGNTEAFF
j_call: TRBJ1-1
v_call: TRBV2
cdr3_length: 15
d_call: .
clone_size: .

cdr3_nt: TGTGCCAGCAGCCAAGGGGCCAGGGTAATCTACGAGCAGTACTTC
cdr3_aa: CASSQGARVIYEQYF
j_call: TRBJ2-7
v_call: TRBV4-2
cdr3_length: 15
d_call: .
clone_size: many